The TCR beta chain under discussion was sequenced for a study of shared T cell receptors in the human thymus (dated by TCRdb to the early 2020s). Concerning the study at large: The study examined how self-reactive, shared T-cell receptor alpha chains are generated in the human thymus.

The receptor library was made with the immunoSEQ multiplex PCR assay. What TCRdb holds here is the immuneACCESS table cut down to in-frame rearrangements. Part of the clones is not present; checked against another copy, under half of the missing clones reflect an unresolved V gene, and the others are unexplained. This sample gives roughly 500,000 clones in total; approximately 78% of them show up just once. The ten largest clones capture less than 0.015% of the sample. CDR1 and CDR2 (MNHEY, SMNVEV) derive from the germline V gene (reference sequence). Spanning cysteine to phenylalanine, the CDR3 consists of 16 amino acids. The kept DNA is CDR3 alone, 48 bases in frame from the first base. Unmatched junction bases come to 4, with V trimmed by 2 bases and J by 4 bases. In regard to this clone: There is no known antigen for this receptor. One base away there is no much larger clone; base qualities are not given. Other DNA sequences in this sample translate to the same CDR3.

These data were also filed under a second study, of human thymus T cells. The second source states: Immunologically healthy infants undergoing open corrective cardiac surgery for congenital heart defects in Finland were used as donors. The thymus tissue came from surgical resects taken out during corrective cardiac surgery. Biased V and J gene segment usage appeared to be present in both thymic and peripheral blood repertoires. The related research reported highly overlapping thymic TCR repertoires among unrelated individuals. The study characterized TCR alpha and beta repertoires from seven to nine infant thymus samples and a few related peripheral blood samples. Donor ages ranged from about 7 to 250 days, and the cohort comprised five or six male and a couple of female infants. Thymocytes were mechanically released from the tissue and were stored as pellets of roughly 9-30 million cells at -70 degrees C. A QIAsymphony instrument was used to extract genomic DNA from frozen cell pellets. The immunoSEQ multiplex PCR assay was used to amplify the TCRB and TCRAD loci from a standardized amount of quality-controlled genomic DNA. The amplicons covered the V(D)J region and were long enough to include the CDR3 and to identify the V and J genes. The commercial immunoSEQ service was used to sequence amplicons on an Illumina platform. Primer bias and sequencing errors were corrected as previously described, and TCRAD and TCRB were defined on the basis of the IMGT database. The repertoires were analysed using immunoSEQ Analyzer 3.0 and VDJTools for basic statistics, V/J segment usage, diversity estimates, rarefaction and pairwise overlap. To estimate diversity, the Chao1, ChaoE, Efron-Thisted, Shannon and inverse Simpson indices were applied, and diversity was also estimated on datasets down-sampled to the smallest sample. Repertoire overlap was determined by strict matching of CDR3 nucleotide sequence, V gene and J gene, and Jaccard-based multidimensional scaling clustering was applied. On average, roughly 800,000 unique TCRB clonotypes were obtained from thymus samples, compared with about 84,000 from blood samples.

The sequence joins TRBV27 to TRBJ2-7, and 14 junction bases match TRBD2. Sequencing was carried out using thymocytes. The sequence derives from a boy under two years old with a congenital heart defect. Donor details come from another sample of the same person, matched by shared clones. The nucleotide sequence is given as TGTGCCAGCAGTTTACGAGGGACTAGCGGGAGTTACGAGCAGTACTTC. It translates to CASSLRGTSGSYEQYF.